Presented here are 5 T cell receptor beta chains from one specimen sequenced in a study of breast tumors, draining lymph nodes, adjacent tissues. TCRdb itself ran the multiplex PCR reads through MiXCR, one entry per CDR3 protein. The sample yields tens of thousands of distinct CDR3 sequences, 23% seen once. Sequencing was performed on breast tumor tissue. The receptors stem from a female donor with breast cancer. Some clones in this sample may be carry-over from other donors' samples.

This clonotype was seen ten or more times. The CDR3 DNA is TGTGCCAGCAGCGTTCTTGGGGGAGGGGCGGGGAAGCTGTTTTTT. Protein product: CASSVLGGGAGKLFF. The chain couples TRBV9 to TRBJ2-2, with 7 positions matching TRBD2. The CDR3 has 15 residues. Germline V gene lookup returns CDR1 SGDLS and CDR2 YYNGEE. Trimming removed 2 bases from V and 12 bases from J; junction bases left unmatched: 13.

Ten or more counts support this clonotype. The chain employs TRBV2 and TRBJ2-1; 11 bases agree with TRBD2. V shed 5 bases, J shed 10 bases, and the junction held 4 bases outside the gene matches. CDR1 and CDR2 from the germline V gene are SNHLY and FYNNEI. This CDR3 comprises 13 residues. The CDR3 DNA is TGTGCCAGCAGTAATAGCGGGAGGGTCGAGCAGTTCTTC. The encoded protein is CASSNSGRVEQFF.

This clonotype was counted ten times or more. The rearrangement links TRBV19 to TRBJ1-5; 9 bases are shared with TRBD1. CDR1 and CDR2 from the germline V gene are LNHDA and SQIVND (reference sequence). The CDR3 loop spans 15 amino acids. J gave up 6 bases and V 4 bases, and 7 bases lay outside the gene matches. The CDR3 reads CASSTTGGVGQPQHF. The CDR3 DNA reads as TGTGCCAGTAGTACAACAGGGGGCGTGGGTCAGCCCCAGCATTTT.

This clonotype was counted at least ten times. This chain connects TRBV20-1 to TRBJ2-3, with 10 bases lining up with TRBD2. CDR1 and CDR2 (germline): DFQATT, SNEGSKA (reference sequence). The CDR3 spans 14 residues. V lost 5 bases, J lost 3 bases, and 5 bases stayed unmatched. CDR3 in amino acids: CSALLLAGTDTQYF. The CDR3 nucleotides read TGCAGTGCTTTGTTACTAGCGGGGACAGATACGCAGTATTTT.

Ten or more counts support this clonotype. The chain combines TRBV5-1 with TRBJ2-7; D possibly uses TRBD1 or TRBD2 (5 bases each). The germline gives CDR1 SGHRS, CDR2 YFSETQ. V lost 3 bases and J 7 bases, leaving 11 bases between the germline ends. The CDR3 runs 12 residues. As DNA, the CDR3 is TGCGCCAGCAGCTCGGGACGGACTGAGCAGTACTTC. This gives the protein CASSSGRTEQYF.